Sequencing of this TCR beta chain was carried out in a study of technical replicates of blood from a few donors. CDR3 length equals 18 residues. V lost 1 base, J lost 4 bases, and 19 bases lay in between. Germline CDR1 SGHTA, CDR2 FQGNSA. Assay: immunoSEQ multiplex PCR; the TCRdb copy retains only in-frame clones and omits some. Here the sample spans about 89,000 clones, roughly 94% being singletons. This clonotype was obtained from a human donor in good health. The V and J genes are TRBV7-2 and TRBJ2-2; a possible D gene is TRBD1 (5 bases). Sequencing used T cells isolated from PBMCs. DNA of the CDR3: TGTGCCAGCAGCTTAGGGGGCCACAGGACCTTTACCACCGGGGAGCTGTTTTTT. Its protein is CASSLGGHRTFTTGELFF.